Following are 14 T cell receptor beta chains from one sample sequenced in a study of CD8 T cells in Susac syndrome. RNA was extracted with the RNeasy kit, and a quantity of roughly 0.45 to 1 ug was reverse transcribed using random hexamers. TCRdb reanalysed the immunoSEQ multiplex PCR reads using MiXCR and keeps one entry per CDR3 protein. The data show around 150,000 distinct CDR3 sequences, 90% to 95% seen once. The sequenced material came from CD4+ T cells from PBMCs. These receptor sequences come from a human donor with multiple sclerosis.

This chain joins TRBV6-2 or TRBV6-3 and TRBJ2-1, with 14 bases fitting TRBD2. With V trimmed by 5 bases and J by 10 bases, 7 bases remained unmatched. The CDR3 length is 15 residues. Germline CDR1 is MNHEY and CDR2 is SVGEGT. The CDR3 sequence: CASSDGTSGSREQFF. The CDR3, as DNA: TGTGCCAGCAGTGATGGGACTAGCGGGAGCCGGGAGCAGTTCTTC.

CDR3 amino acids: CASSLAGGVETQYF. In DNA form, the CDR3 reads TGTGCCAGCAGCTTAGCAGGGGGCGTGGAGACCCAGTACTTC. The chain uses TRBV7-9 and TRBJ2-5; TRBD1 matches 7 bases. Per the germline V gene, CDR1 is SEHNR and CDR2 is FQNEAQ (reference sequence). V gave up 0 bases and J gave up 5 bases; unmatched junction bases: 3. This CDR3 has 14 amino acids.

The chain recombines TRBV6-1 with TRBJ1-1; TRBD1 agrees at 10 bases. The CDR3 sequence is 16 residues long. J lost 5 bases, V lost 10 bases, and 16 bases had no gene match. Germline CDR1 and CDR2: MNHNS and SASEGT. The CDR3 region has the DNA TGTGCCAACCTAGCCCCGGGACAGGGGCGCTGGACTGAAGCTTTCTTT. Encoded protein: CANLAPGQGRWTEAFF.

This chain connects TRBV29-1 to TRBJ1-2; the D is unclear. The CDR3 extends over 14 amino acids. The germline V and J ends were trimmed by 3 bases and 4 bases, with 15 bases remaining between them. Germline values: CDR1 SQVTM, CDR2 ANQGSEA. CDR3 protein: CSVDTFATTYGYTF. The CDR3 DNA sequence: TGCAGCGTTGATACATTTGCGACAACCTATGGCTACACCTTC.

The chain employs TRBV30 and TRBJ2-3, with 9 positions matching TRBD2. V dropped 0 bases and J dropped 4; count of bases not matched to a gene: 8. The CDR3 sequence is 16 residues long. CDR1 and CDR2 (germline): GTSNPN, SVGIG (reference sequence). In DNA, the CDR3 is TGTGCCTGGAGTGTCGGAGGCGGGGGGGCGTCAGATACGCAGTATTTT. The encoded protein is CAWSVGGGGASDTQYF. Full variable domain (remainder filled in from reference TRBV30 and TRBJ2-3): SQTIHQWPATLVQPVGSPLSLECTVEGTSNPNLYWYRQAAGRGLQLLFYSVGIGQISSEVPQNLSASRPQDRQFILSSKKLLLSDSGFYLCAWSVGGGGASDTQYFGPGTRLTVL.

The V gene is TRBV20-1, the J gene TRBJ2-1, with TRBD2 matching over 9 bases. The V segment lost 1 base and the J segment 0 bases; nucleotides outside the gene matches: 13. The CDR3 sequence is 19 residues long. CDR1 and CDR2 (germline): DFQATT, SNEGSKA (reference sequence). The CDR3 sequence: CSARAPLGSGSGSYNEQFF. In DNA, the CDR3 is TGCAGTGCTAGAGCCCCCTTGGGTAGCGGGAGTGGCTCCTACAATGAGCAGTTCTTC.

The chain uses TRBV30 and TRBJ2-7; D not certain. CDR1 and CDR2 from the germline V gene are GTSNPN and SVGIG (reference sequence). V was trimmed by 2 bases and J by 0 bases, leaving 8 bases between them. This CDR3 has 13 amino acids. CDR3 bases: TGTGCCTGGAGTTTGAGGAGCTCCTACGAGCAGTACTTC. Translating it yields CAWSLRSSYEQYF.

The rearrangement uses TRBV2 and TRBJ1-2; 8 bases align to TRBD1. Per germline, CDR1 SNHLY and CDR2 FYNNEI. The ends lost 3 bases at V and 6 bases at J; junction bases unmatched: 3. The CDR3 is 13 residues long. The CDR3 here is CASSEDRVNGYTF. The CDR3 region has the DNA TGTGCCAGCAGTGAGGACAGGGTCAATGGCTACACCTTC.

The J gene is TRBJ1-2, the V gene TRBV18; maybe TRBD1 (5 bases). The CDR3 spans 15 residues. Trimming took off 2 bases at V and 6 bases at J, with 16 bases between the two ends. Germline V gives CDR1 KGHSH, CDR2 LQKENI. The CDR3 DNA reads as TGTGCCAGCTCACCAAAAAAAGGGACGGTCGATGGCTACACCTTC. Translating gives CASSPKKGTVDGYTF.

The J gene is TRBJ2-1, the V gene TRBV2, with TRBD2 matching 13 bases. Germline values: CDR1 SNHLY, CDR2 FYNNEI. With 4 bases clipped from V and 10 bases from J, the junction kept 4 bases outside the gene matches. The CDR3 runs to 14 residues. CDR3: CASSARTSGSEQFF. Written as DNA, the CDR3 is TGTGCCAGCAGTGCACGGACTAGCGGGAGCGAGCAGTTCTTC.

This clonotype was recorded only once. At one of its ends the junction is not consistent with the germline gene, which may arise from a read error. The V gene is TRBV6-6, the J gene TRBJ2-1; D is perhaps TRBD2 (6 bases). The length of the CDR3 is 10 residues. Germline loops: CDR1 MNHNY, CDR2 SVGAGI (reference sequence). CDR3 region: CASSRGELFF. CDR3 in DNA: TGTGCCAGTTCCCGCGGGGAGCTGTTCTTC.

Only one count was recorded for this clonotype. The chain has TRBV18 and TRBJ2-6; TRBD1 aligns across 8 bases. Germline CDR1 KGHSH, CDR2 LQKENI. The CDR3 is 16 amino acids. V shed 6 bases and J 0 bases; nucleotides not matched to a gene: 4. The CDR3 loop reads CASSKTGGSGANVLTF. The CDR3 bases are TGTGCCAGCTCGAAAACAGGGGGCTCTGGGGCCAACGTCCTGACTTTC. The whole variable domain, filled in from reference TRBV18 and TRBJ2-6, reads NAGVMQNPRHLVRRRGQEARLRCSPMKGHSHVYWYRQLPEEGLKFMVYLQKENIIDESGMPKERFSAEFPKEGPSILRIQQVVRGDSAAYFCASSKTGGSGANVLTFGAGSRLTVL.

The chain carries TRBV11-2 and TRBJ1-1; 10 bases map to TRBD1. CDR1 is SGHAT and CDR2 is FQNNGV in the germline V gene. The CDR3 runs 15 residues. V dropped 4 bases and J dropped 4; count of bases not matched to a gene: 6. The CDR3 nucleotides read TGTGCCAGCAGCTCACCGGGACAGGGGTTCACTGAAGCTTTCTTT. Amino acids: CASSSPGQGFTEAFF.

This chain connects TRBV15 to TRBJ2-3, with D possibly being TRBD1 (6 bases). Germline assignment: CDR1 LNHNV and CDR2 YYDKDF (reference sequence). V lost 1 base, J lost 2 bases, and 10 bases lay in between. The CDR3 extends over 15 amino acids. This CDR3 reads CATSRVQGITDTQYF. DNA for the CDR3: TGTGCCACCAGCAGAGTACAGGGAATCACAGATACGCAGTATTTT.